These 25 T cell receptor beta chains came from one sample sequenced in a study of OX40 agonist ivuxolimab in advanced cancers. The method was immunoSEQ multiplex PCR; TCRdb's version includes in-frame clones alone and lacks a portion of them. The table records nearly 20,000 clones, approximately 87% of them present only once. Sample: CD4+ or CD8+ T cells sorted from blood, taken in a trial of the OX40 agonist ivuxolimab. These receptors were taken from an adult with an advanced solid tumor such as melanoma, head and neck, liver or kidney cancer.

The V call is TRBV7-8, the J call TRBJ2-7; D may be TRBD1 (6 bases). The ends were cut back, 4 bases at V and 7 bases at J, with 14 bases in the middle. The germline V gene encodes CDR1 SGHVS and CDR2 FQNEAQ. The CDR3 has 13 residues. This CDR3 reads CASSSGQIGEQYF. CDR3 sequence (DNA): TGTGCCAGCAGCTCCGGACAGATTGGAGAGCAGTACTTC.

The chain has TRBV5-3 and TRBJ1-2; maybe TRBD1 (6 bases). TRBV5-3 qualifies as an ORF whose function is uncertain. The CDR3 sequence is 15 residues long. The ends were cut back, 3 bases at V and 3 bases at J, with 15 bases in the middle. The CDR3 nucleotides are TGTGCCAGAAGCTCAAAAGAATCAGGGGACTATGGCTACACCTTC. Translation: CARSSKESGDYGYTF.

The rearrangement links TRBV9 to TRBJ2-2; 13 positions agree with TRBD2. The ends lost 3 bases at V and 4 bases at J; junction bases unmatched: 3. CDR1 and CDR2 from the germline V gene are SGDLS and YYNGEE. This CDR3 has 16 residues. The CDR3 loop is CASSAGLAGVTGELFF. For the CDR3, the DNA is TGTGCCAGCAGCGCAGGACTAGCGGGAGTCACCGGGGAGCTGTTTTTT.

This chain uses TRBV6-5 with TRBJ2-7; perhaps D is TRBD1 or TRBD2 (5 bases each). Germline V gene data show CDR1 as MNHEY and CDR2 as SVGAGI. Trimming removed 7 bases at V and 2 bases at J, with 15 bases between. The length of the CDR3 is 14 residues. As DNA, the CDR3 is TGTGCCAGCAAATTATACACGGGGCCCTACGAGCAGTACTTC. Translation gives CASKLYTGPYEQYF.

This clone is a singleton in its sample. The rearrangement links TRBV6-5 to TRBJ2-3, with TRBD1 as a possible D gene (5 bases). From germline, CDR1 is MNHEY and CDR2 SVGAGI. The CDR3 contains 14 residues. Trimming stripped 5 bases from V and 2 bases from J, with 11 bases between. The CDR3: CASSHKTATDTQYF. The CDR3 DNA reads as TGTGCCAGCAGTCATAAGACAGCCACAGATACGCAGTATTTT.

This clone was found once. This CDR3 is CASSPQGDEQYF. The CDR3 DNA reads as TGTGCCAGCAGCCCCCAGGGGGACGAGCAGTACTTC. V usage is TRBV7-3 and J usage is TRBJ2-7, with 7 bases aligning to TRBD1. This CDR3 contains 12 residues. J was trimmed by 5 bases and V by 5 bases; bases with no gene match: 3. Germline CDR1 is SGHTA and CDR2 is FQGTGA.

The J gene is TRBJ2-1, the V gene TRBV6-5; 11 bases are a match to TRBD2. This CDR3 has 15 amino acids. V gave up 2 bases and J gave up 9 bases; unmatched junction bases: 6. From germline, CDR1 is MNHEY and CDR2 SVGAGI. CDR3 region: CASSYGSGGGFEQFF. CDR3 in DNA: TGTGCCAGCAGTTACGGTAGCGGGGGGGGCTTTGAGCAGTTCTTC.

The CDR3, as DNA: TGTGCCAGCAGTTTATGGGGAGGGGGGACAGGGACCTACGAGCAGTACTTC. Encoded protein: CASSLWGGGTGTYEQYF. This chain connects TRBV27 to TRBJ2-7; 9 bases line up with TRBD1. CDR3 length equals 17 residues. V lost 1 base to trimming and J lost 2 bases; unmatched junction nucleotides: 9. Germline-derived CDR1 and CDR2 are MNHEY and SMNVEV (reference sequence).

Only one count was recorded for this clone. This rearrangement joins TRBV5-4 to TRBJ2-7; the match to TRBD1 covers 9 bases. The V gene's germline CDR1 is SGHNT and CDR2 YYREEE (reference sequence). Trimming took 2 bases from V and 7 from J; bases not matched to a gene: 7. The CDR3 extends over 14 amino acids. This CDR3 reads CASSLQGAGVEQYF. The CDR3 DNA follows: TGTGCCAGCAGCTTACAGGGGGCTGGGGTTGAGCAGTACTTC.

This clone was detected once. The chain joins TRBV18 to TRBJ2-7, with 9 bases that match TRBD1. V lost 2 bases to trimming and J lost 5 bases; unmatched junction nucleotides: 1. Germline V lookup: CDR1 KGHSH, CDR2 LQKENI. The CDR3 length is 13 residues. The CDR3, as DNA: TGTGCCAGCTCACCAGGGACAGGGAACGAGCAGTACTTC. Translated, it gives CASSPGTGNEQYF.

The chain uses TRBV4-2 and TRBJ1-3; D gene unclear. Trimming took 4 bases from V and 2 from J, leaving 15 bases between them. Germline V gene data show CDR1 as LGHNA and CDR2 as YNFKEQ. CDR3 size: 16 residues. The CDR3 protein is CASSLGTEAAGNTIYF. CDR3 DNA: TGTGCCAGCAGCCTAGGAACGGAGGCGGCTGGAAACACCATATATTTT.

This sequence joins TRBV7-9 and TRBJ1-1, with a possible D match to TRBD1 (5 bases). Germline lookup yields CDR1 SEHNR and CDR2 FQNEAQ (reference sequence). This CDR3 is built from 17 residues. V was cut by 5 bases and J by 4 bases, with 23 bases left in between. DNA of the CDR3: TGTGCCAGCAGCCCCCGGGTCTCGCAGGGCCTAGGCACTGAAGCTTTCTTT. Residues: CASSPRVSQGLGTEAFF.

This chain uses TRBV7-2 with TRBJ1-5; D remains ambiguous. V lost 5 bases and J lost 6, with 17 bases in between. The CDR3 contains 15 residues. CDR1 is SGHTA and CDR2 is FQGNSA in the germline V gene. The CDR3 is CASSPSYWKGQPQHF. In DNA form, the CDR3 reads TGTGCCAGCAGCCCGAGTTATTGGAAAGGTCAGCCCCAGCATTTT.

This chain links TRBV18 with TRBJ2-1, with 12 bases matching TRBD2. Germline V CDR1 and CDR2: KGHSH, LQKENI. Unmatched junction bases numbered 9, after V lost 2 bases and J lost 10 bases. The CDR3 extends over 16 amino acids. The CDR3 coding sequence is TGTGCCAGCTCACCAGCGAGGACTAGCGGGGCGGGGGAGCAGTTCTTC. This translates into CASSPARTSGAGEQFF.

The rearrangement joins TRBV6-5 to TRBJ2-7; D is perhaps TRBD1 (6 bases). V gave up 5 bases and J gave up 9 bases, with 14 bases separating them. From germline, CDR1 is MNHEY and CDR2 SVGAGI. The CDR3 extends over 12 amino acids. Written as DNA, the CDR3 is TGTGCCAGCAGTCCCGGACAGCAACGGCAGTACTTC. As protein: CASSPGQQRQYF.

The gene calls are TRBV5-6 and TRBJ2-5, with 9 bases fitting TRBD1. V gave up 6 bases and J gave up 4 bases; unmatched junction bases: 10. The CDR3 has 15 residues. Looked up from germline, CDR1 is SGHDT and CDR2 is YYEEEE. For the CDR3, the DNA is TGTGCCAGCAATCCACCGGGACAGGGCGGAGAGACCCAGTACTTC. Encoded protein: CASNPPGQGGETQYF.

The J gene is TRBJ2-3, the V gene TRBV5-4, with 10 bases aligning to TRBD1. This CDR3 has 14 residues. From germline, CDR1 is SGHNT and CDR2 YYREEE (reference sequence). J was trimmed by 4 bases and V by 4 bases; bases with no gene match: 3. The CDR3 nucleotides read TGTGCCAGCAGCCGACAGGGGGCACCAGATACGCAGTATTTT. Protein product: CASSRQGAPDTQYF. Together with reference TRBV5-4 and TRBJ2-3, the CDR3 gives the full variable domain: ETGVTQSPTHLIKTRGQQVTLRCSSQSGHNTVSWYQQALGQGPQFIFQYYREEENGRGNFPPRFSGLQFPNYSSELNVNALELDDSALYLCASSRQGAPDTQYFGPGTRLTVL.

This clone was observed a handful of times. The J gene is TRBJ1-5, the V gene TRBV6-1, with no clear D. V was clipped by 1 base and J by 6 bases, with 10 bases between them. Germline V lookup: CDR1 MNHNS, CDR2 SASEGT. The CDR3 spans 14 residues. CDR3 residues: CASSEVRGLQPQHF. The CDR3 DNA sequence: TGTGCCAGCAGTGAAGTGCGAGGGCTTCAGCCCCAGCATTTT.

This chain joins TRBV5-4 and TRBJ2-1; TRBD1 agrees at 9 bases. V shed 7 bases, J shed 1 base, and the junction held 3 bases outside the gene matches. CDR3 size: 14 residues. Germline lookup yields CDR1 SGHNT and CDR2 YYREEE (reference sequence). CDR3 in DNA: TGTGCCAGCTACGGACAGGGGTCCTACAATGAGCAGTTCTTC. It yields the protein CASYGQGSYNEQFF. Using reference TRBV5-4 and TRBJ2-1 for the parts outside the CDR3, the full variable domain is ETGVTQSPTHLIKTRGQQVTLRCSSQSGHNTVSWYQQALGQGPQFIFQYYREEENGRGNFPPRFSGLQFPNYSSELNVNALELDDSALYLCASYGQGSYNEQFFGPGTRLTVL.

The gene calls are TRBV7-3 and TRBJ1-2; TRBD1 matches at 8 bases. The CDR3 runs 15 residues. Germline CDR1 reads SGHTA; CDR2 reads FQGTGA. The ends lost 5 bases at V and 4 bases at J; junction bases unmatched: 9. The CDR3 DNA reads as TGTGCCAGCAGCAGAGGACAGGGCTCCTCCTATGGCTACACCTTC. This translates into CASSRGQGSSYGYTF.

V gene TRBV2 combines with J gene TRBJ1-1; no firm D call. The CDR3 length is 14 residues. Trimming took 2 bases from V and 5 from J, leaving 12 bases between them. The V gene's germline CDR1 is SNHLY and CDR2 FYNNEI. The CDR3 reads CASSERRGRTEAFF. The CDR3 DNA is TGTGCCAGCAGTGAACGGCGAGGGAGGACTGAAGCTTTCTTT.

The chain combines TRBV5-4 with TRBJ2-7, with D perhaps TRBD1 (7 bases). Trimming took 4 bases from V and 3 from J, leaving 17 bases between them. The CDR3 spans 15 residues. Germline V CDR1 and CDR2: SGHNT, YYREEE (reference sequence). CDR3 in amino acids: CASSRPQGTDYEQYF. CDR3 in DNA: TGTGCCAGCAGCAGACCACAGGGGACTGACTACGAGCAGTACTTC.

The chain combines TRBV5-5 with TRBJ2-2; 7 bases fit TRBD1. The CDR3 extends over 15 amino acids. Germline values: CDR1 SGHKS, CDR2 YYEKEE (reference sequence). Unmatched junction bases numbered 4, after V lost 5 bases and J lost 0 bases. For the CDR3, the DNA is TGTGCCAGCAGACGGACAGGCACGAACACCGGGGAGCTGTTTTTT. Amino acids: CASRRTGTNTGELFF.

This clone has only one observation. The V and J genes are TRBV28 and TRBJ1-1; D uncertain. Germline lookup yields CDR1 MDHEN and CDR2 SYDVKM. CDR3 size: 14 residues. V dropped 6 bases and J dropped 1 base, with 12 bases sitting between them. The CDR3 reads CASRPGRANTEAFF. Written as DNA, the CDR3 is TGTGCCAGCAGACCAGGTCGGGCGAACACTGAAGCTTTCTTT.

The rearrangement joins TRBV7-3 to TRBJ2-1; D unclear. V was trimmed by 2 bases and J by 7 bases, leaving 9 bases between them. The CDR3 totals 13 residues. The germline gives CDR1 SGHTA, CDR2 FQGTGA. The CDR3 sequence: CASSLGDENEQFF. CDR3 coding DNA: TGTGCCAGCAGCTTAGGCGACGAGAATGAGCAGTTCTTC. Full variable domain (remainder filled in from reference TRBV7-3 and TRBJ2-1): GAGVSQTPSNKVTEKGKYVELRCDPISGHTALYWYRQSLGQGPEFLIYFQGTGAADDSGLPNDRFFAVRPEGSVSTLKIQRTERGDSAVYLCASSLGDENEQFFGPGTRLTVL.